This is a list of T cell receptor beta chains from one sample in a study of cytomegalovirus exposure and HLA in healthy donors. TCRdb keeps only in-frame clones here, not all; method: immunoSEQ multiplex PCR. The table lists 65,000 to 85,000 clones, 79% of them singletons. The sample comprised PBMCs. Receptor source: a woman aged 40-49 years in good health and CMV-seropositive. Each CDR3 is given with its conserved first and last residue.

CDR3 protein,V gene
CALRRGVRTDTQYF,TRBV5-3
CAWSPLGTVNTEAFF,TRBV30
CASSPGTSGIRKTQYF,TRBV5-1
CASSFPLGNQPQHF,TRBV7-2
CASSPYSSGANVLTF,TRBV19
CASRRGSNQPQHF,TRBV6-6
CASSSKQGRESPLHF,TRBV7-9
CAWSVAGGSQPQHF,TRBV30
CSAGLAGGVEQFF,TRBV29-1
CASSEEGVPMYPDTQYF,TRBV6-1
CASSSDSYEQYF,TRBV6-5
CASSYQEGINYGYTF,TRBV6-5
CASSHPWGGGASPADTQYF,TRBV4-1
CASSLSHSPEQYF,TRBV7-2
CASSLAGQGGNEQYF,TRBV13
CASSPGTDYGYTF,TRBV28
CASSPPTKADTQYF,TRBV18
CASSLRTGRAGEQFF,TRBV13
CAWSVGAGEQFF,TRBV30
CASSRIGQNYGYTF,TRBV6-6
CARSPPDSGGLPTEAFF,TRBV7-5
CASRIEVDTGELFF,TRBV25-1
CASSRQGTYTGELFF,TRBV25-1
CASSLDGQGAYGYTF,TRBV5-1
CASSLDVAGLGEKLFF,TRBV7-9
CASGVAGAGEQYF,TRBV9
CASSSALGTSEQETQYF,TRBV7-2
CASSQLAGGRDYEQYF,TRBV14
CSVPGLAVNEQYF,TRBV29-1
CASSLAQPGSGNTIYF,TRBV7-6
CAAKGQGTGENEQFF,TRBV19
CASSLAVVGGLSGNTIYF,TRBV5-1
CATSREELAGGNTGELFF,TRBV15
CASSQDTWNEQFF,TRBV5-8
CASRLRERDEQYF,TRBV7-2
CASSSHRGGNEQYF,TRBV19
CASSPSPGQFRTDTQYF,TRBV9
CASRGTGRSYEQYF,TRBV6-1
CASSLYGNTQYF,TRBV27
CASSQFRLAGHEQYF,TRBV23-1
CASRLAEQTSGYEQYF,TRBV12-2
CASSPSTGPYEQYF,TRBV5-1
CASSLVGQSDEQFF,TRBV5-6
CAWRGGGGGNQPQHF,TRBV30
CASGIQGGARETQYF,TRBV28
CASSLGSGGRSYNEQFF,TRBV5-1
CAWSLGVGRRAEAFF,TRBV30
CASSLVSDEQYF,TRBV11-2
CASSGRGYTF,TRBV2
CASSLLAGRTYEQYF,TRBV5-6